This T cell receptor (beta chain) originates from a study of beta chain features in type 1 diabetes. Overall study results and limits: Fewer insertions but more deletions were seen at VDJ junctions in type 1 diabetes patients.

This clone turned up a few times. Its cognate antigen is unknown. The investigators reverse transcribed all of the isolated RNA, so they sequenced expressed TCRB transcripts. Clones were read by immunoSEQ multiplex PCR, and TCRdb kept only the in-frame ones, dropping some. In the table there are roughly 170,000 clones, about 13% of which are singletons. A sort by CD45RO/CCR7/CD25/CD127/CD95/CD27 yielded CD4+ naive, central memory, regulatory and stem cell-like memory cells. The sequence derives from a young woman in good health. The material sequenced was central memory CD4+ T cells from blood.

CDR3 amino acids: CASSSLLAGGADTQYF. In nucleotides, the CDR3 is TGTGCCAGCAGCTCACTACTAGCGGGAGGAGCTGATACGCAGTATTTT. V usage is TRBV7-3 and J usage is TRBJ2-3; TRBD2 matches 12 bases. Per the germline V gene, CDR1 is SGHTA and CDR2 is FQGTGA. Unmatched junction bases numbered 8, after V lost 4 bases and J lost 6 bases. This CDR3 comprises 16 residues.